These 18 T cell receptor beta chains were sequenced from one sample in a study of CD8+ T cells in alopecia areata. RNA, once extracted, was reverse transcribed into cDNA for use as the sequencing template. TCRdb's table, derived via immunoSEQ multiplex PCR, lists solely in-frame clones and lacks some. Of 150,000 to 250,000 clones listed, about 60% were seen once; the top ten hold approximately 3.4%. The treatment is: oral pan-JAK inhibitor, 5-10 mg twice daily. The sequences come from CD4+ T cells sorted from blood, collected at week 4, from a patient treated with tofacitinib. The receptors here all came from a human donor with alopecia areata.

Here the CDR3 reads CASSGTPLVYEQYF. DNA for the CDR3: TGTGCCAGCAGCGGGACTCCTCTTGTCTACGAGCAGTACTTC. The chain recombines TRBV28 with TRBJ2-7; a weak D match, TRBD2 (6 bases). Deletions cut 6 bases from V and 3 bases from J, with 15 bases between. CDR1 and CDR2 (germline): MDHEN, SYDVKM. The CDR3 sequence is 14 residues long. Drawing the rest from reference TRBV28 and TRBJ2-7, the complete variable domain is DVKVTQSSRYLVKRTGEKVFLECVQDMDHENMFWYRQDPGLGLRLIYFSYDVKMKEKGDIPEGYSVSREKKERFSLILESASTNQTSMYLCASSGTPLVYEQYFGPGTRLTVT.

This chain connects TRBV30 to TRBJ2-5; 10 positions agree with TRBD1. Germline CDR1 GTSNPN, CDR2 SVGIG (reference sequence). The CDR3 consists of 14 residues. J lost 7 bases, V lost 6 bases, and 11 bases had no gene match. CDR3 nucleotides: TGTGCCTGCGCGGACAGGGGGACCCTACGGACCCAGTACTTC. It yields the protein CACADRGTLRTQYF.

This rearrangement joins TRBV7-9 to TRBJ2-3, with a weak D call TRBD2 (6 bases). The CDR3 has 13 amino acids. Trimming cost V 3 bases and J 4 bases, with 8 bases left between them. Looked up from germline, CDR1 is SEHNR and CDR2 is FQNEAQ (reference sequence). DNA for the CDR3: TGTGCCAGCAGCTTGGAGGGTGCAGATACGCAGTATTTT. Translation: CASSLEGADTQYF. The full variable domain, completed using reference TRBV7-9 and TRBJ2-3, is DTGVSQNPRHKITKRGQNVTFRCDPISEHNRLYWYRQTLGQGPEFLTYFQNEAQLEKSRLLSDRFSAERPKGSFSTLEIQRTEQGDSAMYLCASSLEGADTQYFGPGTRLTVL.

As concerns this clone: At one end, the junction sequence differs from germline, possibly due to a read error. The rearrangement links TRBV7-7 to TRBJ2-3; the D is unclear. CDR3 size: 13 residues. The germline gives CDR1 SSHAT, CDR2 FNYEAQ (reference sequence). The CDR3 here is CASSPGSGDTQYF. The CDR3 region has the DNA TGTGCTAGCAGTCCTGGGTCGGGCGATACGCAGTATTTT.

This clone has only a few counts. V and J are TRBV18 and TRBJ1-2; D might be TRBD1 (5 bases). CDR1 KGHSH and CDR2 LQKENI come from the germline V gene. The V end lost 0 bases, the J end lost 4 bases, and 9 bases lay between the germline ends. This CDR3 has 14 residues. CDR3 DNA sequence: TGTGCCAGCTCACCACCTCCCGGGACCTATGGCTACACCTTC. This sequence encodes CASSPPPGTYGYTF. Using reference TRBV18 and TRBJ1-2 for the parts outside the CDR3, the full variable domain is NAGVMQNPRHLVRRRGQEARLRCSPMKGHSHVYWYRQLPEEGLKFMVYLQKENIIDESGMPKERFSAEFPKEGPSILRIQQVVRGDSAAYFCASSPPPGTYGYTFGSGTRLTVV.

There are many counts of this clone. This chain connects TRBV10-3 to TRBJ2-1; perhaps TRBD1 as D (5 bases). Trimming removed 10 bases from V and 7 bases from J, with 11 bases in between. Germline V CDR1 and CDR2: ENHRY, SYGVKD. This CDR3 is built from 11 residues. CDR3 nucleotide sequence: TGTGCCACCCAACAGGAGAATGAGCAGTTCTTC. It specifies CATQQENEQFF.

CDR3 DNA: TGCAGCGTTGGTAGGCGATCGGATGAAAAACTGTTTTTT. This gives the protein CSVGRRSDEKLFF. The chain combines TRBV29-1 with TRBJ1-4; no definite D call. This CDR3 comprises 13 residues. V was pared by 4 bases and J by 6 bases, with 12 bases between. The germline V gene encodes CDR1 SQVTM and CDR2 ANQGSEA.

This chain links TRBV20-1 with TRBJ2-2; D is ambiguous. The germline V and J ends were trimmed by 3 bases and 4 bases, with 3 bases remaining between them. The CDR3 extends over 11 amino acids. Germline V gene lookup returns CDR1 DFQATT and CDR2 SNEGSKA (reference sequence). CDR3 DNA: TGCAGTGCTAGGGGCACCGGGGAGCTGTTTTTT. Translating it yields CSARGTGELFF.

The V call is TRBV9, the J call TRBJ2-5; the match to TRBD2 covers 7 bases. V trimming: 1 base; J trimming: 5 bases; junction bases outside the gene matches: 14. CDR3 length equals 17 residues. Germline-derived CDR1 and CDR2 are SGDLS and YYNGEE. The CDR3 reads CASSVTPGGTAGETQYF. CDR3 sequence (DNA): TGTGCCAGCAGCGTAACCCCGGGGGGAACAGCAGGGGAGACCCAGTACTTC.

V usage is TRBV9 and J usage is TRBJ2-5; either TRBD1 or TRBD2 may supply D (6 bases each). The V end was cut by 4 bases, the J end by 2 bases, with 12 bases between. Germline V gene sequence: CDR1 SGDLS, CDR2 YYNGEE. The CDR3 contains 14 residues. CDR3: CASSPGARQETQYF. CDR3 in DNA: TGTGCCAGCAGCCCGGGGGCCAGACAAGAGACCCAGTACTTC.

This clone showed up just a few times. V gene TRBV28 combines with J gene TRBJ2-1; possibly TRBD2 for D (5 bases). The CDR3 loop spans 10 amino acids. The V end was cut by 6 bases, the J end by 13 bases, with 10 bases between. Germline CDR1 and CDR2: MDHEN and SYDVKM. This CDR3 reads CASSRDNQFF. The CDR3 DNA follows: TGTGCCAGCAGCCGGGATAACCAGTTCTTC.

This clone turned up a few times. Other DNA sequences within the sample encode an identical CDR3. The chain employs TRBV6-5 and TRBJ1-6; 9 nucleotides match TRBD1. Germline assignment: CDR1 MNHEY and CDR2 SVGAGI. V shed 4 bases and J 7 bases; nucleotides not matched to a gene: 2. The CDR3 length is 14 residues. The CDR3 region has the DNA TGTGCCAGCAGTTCCGGGACAGGGAATTCACCCCTCCACTTT. Translating it yields CASSSGTGNSPLHF.

The J gene is TRBJ1-2, the V gene TRBV6-5, with 7 bases matching TRBD1. Germline values: CDR1 MNHEY, CDR2 SVGAGI. The length of the CDR3 is 15 residues. Trimming took 0 bases from V and 6 from J; bases not matched to a gene: 7. The CDR3 loop is CASSYSLTTGHGYTF. The CDR3 bases are TGTGCCAGCAGTTACTCCCTAACGACAGGGCATGGCTACACCTTC.

The DNA for the CDR3 is TGTGCCAGCAGTAGACAGACAGATACGCAGTATTTT. Amino acid sequence: CASSRQTDTQYF. This rearrangement joins TRBV2 to TRBJ2-3; the D gene is possibly TRBD1 (5 bases). V was cut by 5 bases and J by 3 bases, with 6 bases left in between. Per germline, CDR1 SNHLY and CDR2 FYNNEI. The CDR3 spans 12 residues. The full variable domain, its missing parts supplied by reference TRBV2 and TRBJ2-3, is EPEVTQTPSHQVTQMGQEVILRCVPISNHLYFYWYRQILGQKVEFLVSFYNNEISEKSEIFDDQFSVERPDGSNFTLKIRSTKLEDSAMYFCASSRQTDTQYFGPGTRLTVL.

This clone was seen a handful of times. Other DNA sequences in the sample encode the same CDR3. The chain recombines TRBV29-1 with TRBJ2-5, with a weak D call TRBD1 (6 bases). Germline loops: CDR1 SQVTM, CDR2 ANQGSEA. This CDR3 is built from 12 residues. The V end was cut by 5 bases, the J end by 2 bases, with 9 bases between. As DNA, the CDR3 is TGCAGCGTTACGACAGGACAAGAGACCCAGTACTTC. Amino acids: CSVTTGQETQYF.

The chain employs TRBV18 and TRBJ2-3, with D unresolved. The V gene's germline CDR1 is KGHSH and CDR2 LQKENI. CDR3 length equals 14 residues. The V gene lost 6 bases and the J gene lost 2 bases, with 12 bases spanning the gap. The CDR3, as DNA: TGTGCCAGCTCCCCGGCCGTTGACACAGATACGCAGTATTTT. Protein product: CASSPAVDTDTQYF.

The chain links TRBV29-1 to TRBJ1-2, with D maybe TRBD1 (5 bases). The CDR3 contains 15 residues. CDR1 and CDR2 (germline): SQVTM, ANQGSEA. Trimming cost V 5 bases and J 0 bases, with 16 bases left between them. CDR3: CSVNQVRGANYGYTF. CDR3 in DNA: TGCAGCGTTAATCAAGTTCGGGGGGCTAACTATGGCTACACCTTC.

The gene calls are TRBV29-1 and TRBJ1-2, with D possibly being TRBD1 (5 bases). This CDR3 has 13 amino acids. The germline V and J ends were trimmed by 7 bases and 6 bases, with 18 bases remaining between them. CDR1 is SQVTM and CDR2 is ANQGSEA in the germline V gene. The CDR3 region has the DNA TGCAGCGCCATATACAGGAGCCGAAATGGCTACACCTTC. This sequence encodes CSAIYRSRNGYTF.